This TCR beta chain was identified in a study of monozygotic twins with cystic fibrosis (dated by TCRdb to the early 2020s). Broadly, across the study: Barcoded libraries were prepared from three micrograms of fragmented DNA with around 15 PCR cycles. Data for three of the twin pairs had been reported previously in another context. The cohort included ten female and six male twin pairs, mostly children and adolescents, aged about 2.0 to 40 years with a median of approximately 8.2 years. On the day of blood sampling, twins were ranked among under 1,100 cohort participants for weight-for-height and for FEVPerc (FEV1 disease centile). The study compared TCR beta repertoires within and between 16 monozygotic twin pairs with cystic fibrosis to assess genetic influence on V and J gene usage.

TCR beta CDR3 regions were amplified by multiplex PCR with the immunoSEQ immune profiling system according to the manufacturer's instructions. Sequencing was performed on an Illumina NextSeq system. The paper's processing steps were these. The immunoSEQ Analyzer platform handled processing of the sequence data, and clonality was calculated by taking the square root of Simpson's index of productive rearrangements. Jensen-Shannon distance served as the measure of similarity in V and J usage, while OLGA was used to compute CDR3 generation probabilities. Shared CDR3 sequences were searched against the immuneACCESS database (August 2020) and VDJdb (December 2020). This is the immuneACCESS table as TCRdb keeps it, with only in-frame sequences that have V and J called. A part of the clones is gone; compared with another copy, unresolved V genes explain less than half, and the rest is unexplained. V and J calls and clone size are as listed in that table; D and trimming were resolved from the DNA. The sample yields 20,000 to 30,000 clones; roughly nine tenths were counted once. The top ten clones comprise around 0.57% of the sample.

The twin pairs came from the European Cystic Fibrosis Twin and Sibling Study Cohort, a cohort that recruited patients from some 150 CF clinics across 14 European countries. Both zygosity and CFTR genotype were checked in-house, and zygosity was tested with multiplex PCR across nine short tandem repeat loci. Peripheral blood was sampled from each twin, and clinical parameters were recorded on the day of blood sampling. Phenol/chloroform extraction was used to isolate genomic DNA from peripheral blood cells, and the DNA was then kept in TE buffer at 4 degrees C. This clone occurred a few times. Its antigen has not been determined. The record has no base qualities; no much larger clone is one base away. Taken from cysteine to phenylalanine, the CDR3 has 14 residues. The entry retains the CDR3 DNA only, 42 bases that are in frame from base 1. Here is what the overall study found, with its caveats: Monozygotic CF twin pairs shared significantly more nucleotide-identical clonotypes within each pair than unrelated CF individuals shared with one another (P = 0.000026, Mann-Whitney). Only a small cohort was studied, and no association of shared CDR3 numbers with age, concordance or disease severity was found. In 13 of 16 pairs, V gene usage most closely resembled the co-twin's, and the same held for J usage in 8 of 16 pairs, a pattern suggesting genetic constraints. Simpson clonality tended to be low (median roughly 0.009), which suggests a naive-dominated repertoire, although clonality was higher in the most severely affected patients.

The chain links TRBV21-1 with TRBJ1-6; the table calls TRBD1, which could not be checked here. TRBV21-1 is described as a pseudogene. Sequencing used blood. The sequence was obtained from a girl between 2 and 10 years old with cystic fibrosis. The CDR3 protein: CASSKGQRHSPLHF. The DNA is TGTGCCAGCAGCAAGGGACAGAGGCATTCACCCCTCCACTTT.